This TCR beta chain was identified in a study of Graves' ophthalmopathy and Graves' hyperthyroidism. Study-wide points: Most thyroid clonotypes with frequency above 0.001 were detected in blood too.

RNA transcripts yielded amplified TCR beta CDR3 regions. HTBI primers were employed in first-round RT-PCR, then a second-round multiplex PCR followed. TCRdb called the multiplex PCR reads again in MiXCR, with one record for every CDR3 protein. The sample lists over 650,000 distinct CDR3 sequences; approximately 39% were seen once. Concerning this clonotype itself: Its antigen is as yet unknown.

CDR1 and CDR2 (germline): SQVTM, ANQGSEA. V was cut by 8 bases and J by 3 bases, with 22 bases left in between. The CDR3 sequence is 15 residues long. Each diagnosis was determined on the basis of clinical symptoms, serum thyroxine, TRAb, thyroid ultrasound and orbital computed tomography. This receptor was obtained from an adult man with Graves' ophthalmopathy. The chain recombines TRBV29-1 with TRBJ1-2; D is ambiguous. The sequenced sample was peripheral blood. The CDR3 is CSSHAGLNGDYGYTF. The CDR3 nucleotides are TGCAGCAGCCACGCGGGCCTTAATGGGGACTATGGCTACACCTTC.